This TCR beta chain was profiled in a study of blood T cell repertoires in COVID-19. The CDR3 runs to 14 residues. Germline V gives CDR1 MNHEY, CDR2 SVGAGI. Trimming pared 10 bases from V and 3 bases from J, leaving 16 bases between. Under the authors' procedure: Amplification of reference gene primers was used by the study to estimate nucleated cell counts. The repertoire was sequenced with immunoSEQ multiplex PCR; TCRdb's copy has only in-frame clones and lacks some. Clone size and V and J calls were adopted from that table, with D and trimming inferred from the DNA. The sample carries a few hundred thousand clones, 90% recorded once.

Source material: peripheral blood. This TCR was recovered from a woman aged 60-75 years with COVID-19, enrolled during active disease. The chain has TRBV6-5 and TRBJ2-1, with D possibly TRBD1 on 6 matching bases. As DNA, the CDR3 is TGTGCCACCAGGGGCGCAGTACTCTACAATGAGCAGTTCTTC. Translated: CATRGAVLYNEQFF.